The T cell receptor (beta chain) described here comes from a study of beta chain features in type 1 diabetes. The whole isolated RNA underwent reverse transcription, so sequencing captured expressed TCRB transcripts. Reads from naive, central memory and regulatory T cell samples averaged approximately 3.7 million. Some clones are missing from TCRdb's copy, which holds only in-frame ones; the method was immunoSEQ multiplex PCR. The data hold about 44,000 clones, with around 50% observed a single time. Based on CD45RO/CCR7/CD25/CD127/CD95/CD27, CD4+ regulatory, stem cell-like memory, naive and central memory cells were sorted. Study observations and caveats: VDJ junctions sequenced from type 1 diabetes patients showed fewer insertions and more deletions. Patients' naive, central memory and regulatory TCRB repertoires appeared more alike than those of healthy donors.

This CDR3 has 19 residues. Germline V gene data show CDR1 as SGHKS and CDR2 as YYEKEE (reference sequence). Trimming cost V 1 base and J 4 bases; bases outside gene matches: 15. This clone was found a few times. Its antigen is not identified. What was sequenced was Tregs from blood. The rearrangement links TRBV5-5 to TRBJ2-3; 10 bases match TRBD2. This TCR derives from a young woman in good health. DNA for the CDR3: TGTGCCAGCAGCTTGTCCCCATTGGCTAGCGGGAGTATAGCAGATACGCAGTATTTT. It specifies CASSLSPLASGSIADTQYF.